These T cell receptor beta chains were read from a single sample in a study of molecular identifiers for immune sequencing clone quantification. TCRdb reprocessed the PCR reads with MiXCR, giving one entry per CDR3 protein. This sample has approximately 680,000 distinct CDR3 sequences, with 25% found just once. The specimen sequenced was naive CD8+ T cells from blood, with Jurkat cell RNA spiked in. The receptors stem from a human donor in good health. Some libraries in this study had Jurkat cell RNA spiked in. CDR3s include the opening cysteine and the closing phenylalanine or tryptophan. The order of the fields is D gene, J gene, clone size, V gene, CDR3 protein, CDR3 DNA. A D gene is named only where the DNA matches it firmly. Not all rows give a size; the values are once, few, many and, for expanded clones, a class.

d_call: .
j_call: TRBJ2-1
clone_size: few
v_call: TRBV6-2/TRBV6-3
cdr3_aa: CASNEEGPYNEQFF
cdr3_nt: TGTGCCAGCAATGAAGAAGGGCCATACAATGAGCAGTTCTTC

d_call: .
j_call: TRBJ1-1
clone_size: many
v_call: TRBV7-2
cdr3_aa: CASSLLGEAFF
cdr3_nt: TGTGCCAGCAGTTTACTGGGTGAAGCTTTCTTT

d_call: .
j_call: TRBJ2-1
clone_size: many
v_call: TRBV30
cdr3_aa: CAWSTTNSYNEQFF
cdr3_nt: TGTGCCTGGAGTACGACCAACTCCTACAATGAGCAGTTCTTC

d_call: .
j_call: TRBJ2-1
clone_size: .
v_call: TRBV4-3
cdr3_aa: CASSQGTSTNEQFF
cdr3_nt: TGCGCCAGCAGCCAAGGAACTAGTACCAATGAGCAGTTCTTC

d_call: .
j_call: TRBJ2-7
clone_size: many
v_call: TRBV29-1
cdr3_aa: CSATALGARPYEQYF
cdr3_nt: TGCAGCGCCACGGCCCTAGGAGCACGACCCTACGAGCAGTACTTC

d_call: TRBD1
j_call: TRBJ1-2
clone_size: many
v_call: TRBV5-1
cdr3_aa: CASSPGQGAKGYTF
cdr3_nt: TGCGCCAGCAGCCCGGGACAGGGGGCGAAGGGCTACACCTTC

d_call: TRBD2
j_call: TRBJ2-1
clone_size: .
v_call: TRBV7-9
cdr3_aa: CASSREASGPYEQFF
cdr3_nt: TGTGCCAGCAGCCGTGAAGCTAGCGGACCCTACGAGCAGTTCTTC

d_call: .
j_call: TRBJ2-7
clone_size: .
v_call: TRBV27
cdr3_aa: CASSWGPDTYEQYF
cdr3_nt: TGTGCCAGCAGTTGGGGACCGGACACCTACGAGCAGTACTTC

d_call: .
j_call: TRBJ1-1
clone_size: .
v_call: TRBV11-2
cdr3_aa: CASSSGVLNTEAFF
cdr3_nt: TGTGCCAGCAGCTCAGGGGTTTTGAACACTGAAGCTTTCTTT

d_call: .
j_call: TRBJ2-3
clone_size: few
v_call: TRBV11-3
cdr3_aa: CASSLSTADTQYF
cdr3_nt: TGTGCCAGCAGCTTATCGACTGCAGATACGCAGTATTTT

d_call: TRBD1
j_call: TRBJ2-7
clone_size: many
v_call: TRBV27
cdr3_aa: CASSLTGAGYEQYF
cdr3_nt: TGTGCCAGCAGTTTGACAGGGGCAGGGTACGAGCAGTACTTC

d_call: .
j_call: TRBJ2-1
clone_size: many
v_call: TRBV27
cdr3_aa: CASSHVRSRGYNEQFF
cdr3_nt: TGTGCCAGCAGTCATGTACGGTCCAGGGGCTACAATGAGCAGTTCTTC

d_call: TRBD2
j_call: TRBJ2-7
clone_size: once
v_call: TRBV15
cdr3_aa: CATNRDKTGGLVSYEQYF
cdr3_nt: TGTGCCACCAACAGAGATAAAACGGGGGGGCTAGTCTCCTACGAGCAGTACTTC

d_call: .
j_call: TRBJ2-7
clone_size: .
v_call: TRBV7-9
cdr3_aa: CASSFGTRGYGQYF
cdr3_nt: TGTGCCAGCAGCTTCGGGACCCGGGGCTACGGGCAGTACTTC

d_call: .
j_call: TRBJ1-5
clone_size: few
v_call: TRBV19
cdr3_aa: CASSWGGSGQPQHF
cdr3_nt: TGTGCCAGTAGCTGGGGGGGTTCGGGCCAGCCCCAGCATTTT

d_call: TRBD2
j_call: TRBJ2-3
clone_size: few
v_call: TRBV9
cdr3_aa: CASSGGLAEFLDTQYF
cdr3_nt: TGTGCCAGCAGCGGGGGACTAGCGGAGTTCCTAGATACGCAGTATTTT

d_call: .
j_call: TRBJ2-5
clone_size: .
v_call: TRBV11-2
cdr3_aa: CASSLGPGIAYQETQYF
cdr3_nt: TGTGCCAGCAGCCTGGGGCCGGGCATTGCGTACCAAGAGACCCAGTACTTC

d_call: .
j_call: TRBJ1-4
clone_size: .
v_call: TRBV7-9
cdr3_aa: CASSLVTELLEKLFF
cdr3_nt: TGTGCCAGCAGCTTGGTGACAGAGCTACTGGAAAAACTGTTTTTT

d_call: .
j_call: TRBJ1-5
clone_size: few
v_call: TRBV7-6
cdr3_aa: CASSLRAWGGSSNQPQHF
cdr3_nt: TGTGCCAGCAGCTTAAGAGCCTGGGGAGGGTCTAGCAATCAGCCCCAGCATTTT

d_call: TRBD2
j_call: TRBJ2-3
clone_size: few
v_call: TRBV9
cdr3_aa: CASSVAGGTSAYTQYF
cdr3_nt: TGTGCCAGCAGCGTAGCCGGGGGGACTAGCGCGTATACGCAGTATTTT

d_call: TRBD2
j_call: TRBJ2-1
clone_size: few
v_call: TRBV28
cdr3_aa: CASSYGTSTYNEQFF
cdr3_nt: TGTGCCAGCAGTTATGGGACTAGCACCTACAATGAGCAGTTCTTC

d_call: .
j_call: TRBJ2-7
clone_size: many
v_call: TRBV27
cdr3_aa: CASSFNLASEQYF
cdr3_nt: TGTGCCAGCAGTTTTAATCTTGCGAGCGAGCAGTACTTC

d_call: .
j_call: TRBJ2-1
clone_size: .
v_call: TRBV4-3
cdr3_aa: CASSQDAFNNEQFF
cdr3_nt: TGCGCCAGCAGCCAAGACGCCTTTAACAATGAGCAGTTCTTC

d_call: .
j_call: TRBJ2-7
clone_size: few
v_call: TRBV6-5
cdr3_aa: CASSYGGYSSYEQYF
cdr3_nt: TGTGCCAGCAGTTACGGCGGTTATAGCTCCTACGAGCAGTACTTC

d_call: .
j_call: TRBJ2-5
clone_size: many
v_call: TRBV5-6
cdr3_aa: CASSLAQFQETQYF
cdr3_nt: TGTGCCAGCAGCTTGGCCCAGTTCCAAGAGACCCAGTACTTC

d_call: .
j_call: TRBJ2-7
clone_size: .
v_call: TRBV9
cdr3_aa: CASSGGYGTQMYEQYF
cdr3_nt: TGTGCCAGCAGCGGGGGGTATGGGACCCAGATGTACGAGCAGTACTTC

d_call: .
j_call: TRBJ2-7
clone_size: .
v_call: TRBV20-1
cdr3_aa: CSARGFDSSDEQYF
cdr3_nt: TGCAGTGCTAGAGGTTTCGACAGCTCTGACGAGCAGTACTTC

d_call: TRBD2
j_call: TRBJ2-1
clone_size: few
v_call: TRBV7-9
cdr3_aa: CASSYGTGTTGNEQFF
cdr3_nt: TGTGCCAGCAGCTACGGAACCGGGACTACGGGCAATGAGCAGTTCTTC

d_call: .
j_call: TRBJ2-3
clone_size: many
v_call: TRBV27
cdr3_aa: CASSGLWDTQYF
cdr3_nt: TGTGCCAGTTCCGGACTTTGGGATACGCAGTATTTT

d_call: .
j_call: TRBJ2-7
clone_size: many
v_call: TRBV4-3
cdr3_aa: CASSQDFVGSSYEQYF
cdr3_nt: TGCGCCAGCAGCCAAGATTTCGTGGGGAGCTCCTACGAGCAGTACTTC

d_call: .
j_call: TRBJ1-5
clone_size: many
v_call: TRBV27
cdr3_aa: CASSQRGNLQPQHF
cdr3_nt: TGTGCCAGCAGTCAAAGGGGCAACCTTCAGCCCCAGCATTTT

d_call: .
j_call: TRBJ1-2
clone_size: .
v_call: TRBV27
cdr3_aa: CASSLIFGRGYGYTF
cdr3_nt: TGTGCCAGCAGTTTAATATTTGGCAGGGGCTATGGCTACACCTTC

d_call: .
j_call: TRBJ2-1
clone_size: few
v_call: TRBV29-1
cdr3_aa: CSVFGHSPTYNEQFF
cdr3_nt: TGCAGCGTTTTCGGACACTCACCCACCTACAATGAGCAGTTCTTC

d_call: TRBD1
j_call: TRBJ2-7
clone_size: many
v_call: TRBV18
cdr3_aa: CASSPPGQSYEQYF
cdr3_nt: TGTGCCAGCAGCCCCCCGGGACAGTCCTACGAGCAGTACTTC

d_call: TRBD2
j_call: TRBJ2-6
clone_size: .
v_call: TRBV4-3
cdr3_aa: CASSQVVGLVLSGANVLTF
cdr3_nt: TGCGCCAGCAGCCAAGTCGTGGGACTAGTTCTCTCTGGGGCCAACGTCCTGACTTTC

d_call: .
j_call: TRBJ2-3
clone_size: few
v_call: TRBV19
cdr3_aa: CASSGIGGENTDTQYF
cdr3_nt: TGTGCCAGTAGCGGCATAGGGGGGGAAAACACAGATACGCAGTATTTT

d_call: .
j_call: TRBJ2-7
clone_size: .
v_call: TRBV19
cdr3_aa: CASSQAARGLYEQYF
cdr3_nt: TGTGCCAGTAGCCAGGCCGCTAGGGGCCTCTACGAGCAGTACTTC

d_call: TRBD2
j_call: TRBJ2-5
clone_size: few
v_call: TRBV4-1
cdr3_aa: CASSQPGGGGGQETQYF
cdr3_nt: TGCGCCAGCAGCCAACCTGGGGGGGGAGGTGGGCAAGAGACCCAGTACTTC

d_call: .
j_call: TRBJ1-4
clone_size: many
v_call: TRBV7-9
cdr3_aa: CASSSPDTNEKLFF
cdr3_nt: TGTGCCAGCAGCTCACCGGACACTAATGAAAAACTGTTTTTT

d_call: .
j_call: TRBJ1-2
clone_size: few
v_call: TRBV12-3/TRBV12-4
cdr3_aa: CASSLSDSLYGYTF
cdr3_nt: TGTGCCAGCAGTTTATCCGACAGCCTCTATGGCTACACCTTC

d_call: .
j_call: TRBJ2-2
clone_size: many
v_call: TRBV20-1
cdr3_aa: CSARLRITGELFF
cdr3_nt: TGCAGTGCTAGGCTCAGGATTACCGGGGAGCTGTTTTTT

d_call: .
j_call: TRBJ2-3
clone_size: many
v_call: TRBV9
cdr3_aa: CASSETQLAPTDTQYF
cdr3_nt: TGTGCCAGCTCCGAAACCCAGCTAGCTCCCACAGATACGCAGTATTTT

d_call: .
j_call: TRBJ2-7
clone_size: .
v_call: TRBV2
cdr3_aa: CASSEVGNGQYF
cdr3_nt: TGTGCCAGCAGTGAAGTGGGGAACGGGCAGTACTTC

d_call: .
j_call: TRBJ2-2
clone_size: .
v_call: TRBV5-1
cdr3_aa: CTSSLVGLSKAGELFF
cdr3_nt: TGCACCAGCAGCTTGGTCGGTCTAAGCAAGGCCGGGGAGCTGTTTTTT

d_call: TRBD2
j_call: TRBJ2-7
clone_size: many
v_call: TRBV19
cdr3_aa: CASSIVLAGDGQYF
cdr3_nt: TGTGCCAGTAGTATAGTCCTAGCGGGGGACGGGCAGTACTTC

d_call: .
j_call: TRBJ1-1
clone_size: .
v_call: TRBV28
cdr3_aa: CASSRRYNTEAFF
cdr3_nt: TGTGCCAGCAGTCGACGGTACAACACTGAAGCTTTCTTT

d_call: .
j_call: TRBJ2-1
clone_size: .
v_call: TRBV5-6
cdr3_aa: CASSPSYEVGQFF
cdr3_nt: TGTGCCAGCAGCCCGTCCTATGAAGTGGGGCAGTTCTTC